The sequence of this T cell receptor beta chain was determined in a study of blood T cell repertoires in COVID-19. As processed by the authors: Reference gene primers were amplified, and this amplification served to estimate nucleated cell counts. Sequencing used immunoSEQ multiplex PCR; TCRdb keeps in-frame clones, though not all of them. V and J calls and clone size come straight from that table; D and trimming were deduced from the DNA. The repertoire consists of about 97,000 clones, with around 90% occurring once and the leading ten covering more than 5%. This CDR3 is 16 amino acids long. The junction had 7 bases not matched to a gene; V was cut back by 5 bases and J by 3 bases. Germline-derived CDR1 and CDR2 are LNHNV and YYDKDF (reference sequence).

The sequencing input was peripheral blood. The source of this sequence is a woman between 45 and 65 years old with COVID-19, enrolled during active disease. V is TRBV15 and J is TRBJ1-5; TRBD1 aligns across 10 bases. The CDR3 protein is CATSRIGQGVNQPQHF. Here the CDR3 DNA reads TGTGCCACCAGCCGGATTGGACAGGGGGTCAATCAGCCCCAGCATTTT.